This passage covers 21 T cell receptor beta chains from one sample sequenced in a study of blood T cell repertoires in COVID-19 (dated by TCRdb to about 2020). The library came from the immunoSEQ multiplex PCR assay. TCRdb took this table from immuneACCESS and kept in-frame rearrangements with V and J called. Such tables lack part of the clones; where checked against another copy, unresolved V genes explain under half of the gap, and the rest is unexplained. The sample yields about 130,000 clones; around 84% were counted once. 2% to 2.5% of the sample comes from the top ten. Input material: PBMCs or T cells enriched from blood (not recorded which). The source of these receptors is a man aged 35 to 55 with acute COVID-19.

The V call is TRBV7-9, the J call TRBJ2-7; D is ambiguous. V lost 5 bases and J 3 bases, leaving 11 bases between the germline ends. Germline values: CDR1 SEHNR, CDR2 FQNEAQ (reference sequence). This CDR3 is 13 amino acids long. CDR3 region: CASSPIPGYEQYF. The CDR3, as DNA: TGTGCCAGCAGCCCAATACCCGGCTACGAGCAGTACTTC.

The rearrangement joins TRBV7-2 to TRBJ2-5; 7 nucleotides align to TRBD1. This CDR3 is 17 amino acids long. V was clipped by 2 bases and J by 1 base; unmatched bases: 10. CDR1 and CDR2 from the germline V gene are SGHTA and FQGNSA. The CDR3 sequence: CASSLRLGQRIQETQYF. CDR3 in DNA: TGTGCCAGCAGCTTAAGGCTGGGACAGAGGATCCAAGAGACCCAGTACTTC.

The CDR3 DNA is TGTGCCGGGTCGAAACTAGAAAATAACTACGAGCAGTACTTC. It specifies CAGSKLENNYEQYF. This sequence joins TRBV11-2 and TRBJ2-7, with D possibly matching TRBD2 (5 bases). The CDR3 runs to 14 residues. From germline, CDR1 is SGHAT and CDR2 FQNNGV. V was clipped by 11 bases and J by 3 bases, with 20 bases between them. Looking up the rest from reference TRBV11-2 and TRBJ2-7 gives the full variable domain: EAGVAQSPRYKIIEKRQSVAFWCNPISGHATLYWYQQILGQGPKLLIQFQNNGVVDDSQLPKDRFSAERLKGVDSTLKIQPAKLEDSAVYLCAGSKLENNYEQYFGPGTRLTVT.

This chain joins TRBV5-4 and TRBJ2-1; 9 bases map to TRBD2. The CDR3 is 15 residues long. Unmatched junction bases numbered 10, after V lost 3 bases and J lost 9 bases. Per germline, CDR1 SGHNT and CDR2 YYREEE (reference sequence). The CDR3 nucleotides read TGTGCCAGCAGCTCAGGAGGGACTAGCCGGAGTGAGCAGTTCTTC. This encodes CASSSGGTSRSEQFF.

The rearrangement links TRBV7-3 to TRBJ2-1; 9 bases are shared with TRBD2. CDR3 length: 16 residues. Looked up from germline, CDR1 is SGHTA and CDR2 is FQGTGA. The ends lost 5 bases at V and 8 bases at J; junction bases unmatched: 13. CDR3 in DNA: TGTGCCAGCAGCACTCAAGCGGGAGGTCCCTTGTATGAGCAGTTCTTC. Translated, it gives CASSTQAGGPLYEQFF.

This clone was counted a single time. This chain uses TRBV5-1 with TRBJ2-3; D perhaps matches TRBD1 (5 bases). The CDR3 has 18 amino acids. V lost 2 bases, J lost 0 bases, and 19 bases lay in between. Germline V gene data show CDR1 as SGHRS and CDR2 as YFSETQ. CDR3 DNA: TGCGCCAGCAGCTTTGGGGCTGGACGGGTTGATAGCACAGATACGCAGTATTTT. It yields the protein CASSFGAGRVDSTDTQYF.

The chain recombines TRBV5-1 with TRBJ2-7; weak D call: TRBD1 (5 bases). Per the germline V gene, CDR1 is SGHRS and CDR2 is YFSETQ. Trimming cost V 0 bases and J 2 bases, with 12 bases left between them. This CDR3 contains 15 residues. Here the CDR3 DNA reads TGCGCCAGCAGCTTGGGGGCAGGGTATGCCTACGAGCAGTACTTC. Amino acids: CASSLGAGYAYEQYF.

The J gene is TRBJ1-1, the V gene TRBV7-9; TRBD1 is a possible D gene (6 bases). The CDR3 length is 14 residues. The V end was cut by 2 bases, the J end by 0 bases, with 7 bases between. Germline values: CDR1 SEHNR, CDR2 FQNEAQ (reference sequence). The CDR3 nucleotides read TGTGCCAGCAGCTTAAGACAGGTGAACACTGAAGCTTTCTTT. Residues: CASSLRQVNTEAFF.

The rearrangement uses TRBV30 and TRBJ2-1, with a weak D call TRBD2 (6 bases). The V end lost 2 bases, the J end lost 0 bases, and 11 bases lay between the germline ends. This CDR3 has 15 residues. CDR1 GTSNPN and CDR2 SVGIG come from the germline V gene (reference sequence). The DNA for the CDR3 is TGTGCCTGGAGTAGCGGGTACAGCTCCTACAATGAGCAGTTCTTC. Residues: CAWSSGYSSYNEQFF.

The CDR3 loop reads CAWSGQHSDQPQHF. CDR3 DNA sequence: TGTGCCTGGAGTGGACAGCATTCCGATCAGCCCCAGCATTTT. The V gene is TRBV30, the J gene TRBJ1-5; possibly TRBD1 for D (5 bases). The ends were cut back, 1 base at V and 5 bases at J, with 12 bases in the middle. This CDR3 spans 14 amino acids. Looked up from germline, CDR1 is GTSNPN and CDR2 is SVGIG (reference sequence).

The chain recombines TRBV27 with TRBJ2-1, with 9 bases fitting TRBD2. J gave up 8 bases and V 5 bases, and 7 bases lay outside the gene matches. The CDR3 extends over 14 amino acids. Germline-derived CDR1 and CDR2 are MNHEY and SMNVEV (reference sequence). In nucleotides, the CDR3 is TGTGCCAGCAGTCGTCTTAGCGGGAGAGATGAGCAGTTCTTC. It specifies CASSRLSGRDEQFF.

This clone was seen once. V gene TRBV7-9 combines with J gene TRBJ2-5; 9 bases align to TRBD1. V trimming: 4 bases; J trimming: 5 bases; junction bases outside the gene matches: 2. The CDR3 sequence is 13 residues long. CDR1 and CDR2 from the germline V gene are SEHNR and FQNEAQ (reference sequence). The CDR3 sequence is CASSYGTGETQYF. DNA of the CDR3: TGTGCCAGCAGCTACGGGACAGGGGAGACCCAGTACTTC.

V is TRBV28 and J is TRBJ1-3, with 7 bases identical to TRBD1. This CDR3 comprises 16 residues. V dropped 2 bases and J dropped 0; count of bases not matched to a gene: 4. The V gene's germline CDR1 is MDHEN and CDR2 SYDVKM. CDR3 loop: CASSLGTVLSGNTIYF. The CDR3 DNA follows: TGTGCCAGCAGTTTAGGGACAGTTCTCTCTGGAAACACCATATATTTT.

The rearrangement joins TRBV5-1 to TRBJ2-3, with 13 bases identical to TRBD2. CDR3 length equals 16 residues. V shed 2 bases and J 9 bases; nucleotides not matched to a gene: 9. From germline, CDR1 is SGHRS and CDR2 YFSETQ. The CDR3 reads CASSLSPGLAGDTQYF. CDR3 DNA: TGCGCCAGCAGCTTAAGTCCAGGACTAGCGGGAGACACGCAGTATTTT.

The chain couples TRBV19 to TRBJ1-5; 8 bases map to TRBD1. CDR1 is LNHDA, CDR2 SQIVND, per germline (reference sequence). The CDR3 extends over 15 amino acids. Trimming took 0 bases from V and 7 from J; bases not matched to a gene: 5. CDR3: CASSIEYRGDQPQHF. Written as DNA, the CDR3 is TGTGCCAGTAGTATAGAATACAGGGGGGACCAGCCCCAGCATTTT.

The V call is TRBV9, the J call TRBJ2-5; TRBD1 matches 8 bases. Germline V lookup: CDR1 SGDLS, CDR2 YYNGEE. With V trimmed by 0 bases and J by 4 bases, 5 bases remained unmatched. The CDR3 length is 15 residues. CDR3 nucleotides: TGTGCCAGCAGCGTAGACCCAGGGGGCAGAGAGACCCAGTACTTC. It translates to CASSVDPGGRETQYF.

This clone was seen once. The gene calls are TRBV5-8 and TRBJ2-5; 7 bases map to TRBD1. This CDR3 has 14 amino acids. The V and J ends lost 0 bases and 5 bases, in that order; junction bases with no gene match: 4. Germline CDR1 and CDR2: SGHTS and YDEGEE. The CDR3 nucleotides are TGTGCCAGCAGCTTGGACAGGGGAAGGGAGACCCAGTACTTC. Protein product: CASSLDRGRETQYF.

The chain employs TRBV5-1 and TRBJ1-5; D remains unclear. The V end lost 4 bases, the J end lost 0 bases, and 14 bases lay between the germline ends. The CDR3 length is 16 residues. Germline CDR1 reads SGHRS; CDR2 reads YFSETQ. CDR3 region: CASSLKPGNSNQPQHF. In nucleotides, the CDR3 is TGCGCCAGCAGCCTTAAACCGGGTAATAGCAATCAGCCCCAGCATTTT.

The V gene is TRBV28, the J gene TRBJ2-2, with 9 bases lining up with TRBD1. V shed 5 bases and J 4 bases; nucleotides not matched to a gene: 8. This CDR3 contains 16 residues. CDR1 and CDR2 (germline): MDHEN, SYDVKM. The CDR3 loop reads CASSTPGQGFTGELFF. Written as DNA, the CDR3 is TGTGCCAGCAGTACGCCGGGACAGGGATTCACCGGGGAGCTGTTTTTT.

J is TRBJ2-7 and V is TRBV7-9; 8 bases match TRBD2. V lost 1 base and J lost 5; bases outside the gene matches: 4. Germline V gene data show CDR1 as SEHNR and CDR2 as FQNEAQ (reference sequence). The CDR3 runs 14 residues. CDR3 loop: CASSLGAGAHEQYF. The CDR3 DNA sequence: TGTGCCAGCAGCTTAGGAGCGGGAGCCCACGAGCAGTACTTC. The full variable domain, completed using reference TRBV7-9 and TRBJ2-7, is DTGVSQNPRHKITKRGQNVTFRCDPISEHNRLYWYRQTLGQGPEFLTYFQNEAQLEKSRLLSDRFSAERPKGSFSTLEIQRTEQGDSAMYLCASSLGAGAHEQYFGPGTRLTVT.

As DNA, the CDR3 is TGTGCCAGCAGCCGCCTGGACTCTTACAATGAGCAGTTCTTC. Amino acids: CASSRLDSYNEQFF. The chain couples TRBV27 to TRBJ2-1; maybe TRBD2 (5 bases). The V end lost 6 bases, the J end lost 4 bases, and 13 bases lay between the germline ends. Per germline, CDR1 MNHEY and CDR2 SMNVEV (reference sequence). This CDR3 has 14 residues.